This T cell receptor (beta chain) was recovered during a study of blood T cell repertoires in COVID-19. Study as a whole: Sample material is recorded as cDNA or gDNA derived from T cells, B-cell-depleted T cells, or PBMCs.

Authors' methods: From reference gene primer amplification, estimates of nucleated cell counts were derived. Repertoires were generated with immunoSEQ multiplex PCR, while TCRdb's copy carries only in-frame clones and drops some. V and J calls and clone size are copied from that table; D and trimming were computed from the DNA. The sample carries roughly 340,000 clones, 85% to 90% recorded once. While infection was still active, Seattle patients were enrolled and then followed longitudinally. The receptor's source is a woman between 45 and 60 years old with COVID-19, enrolled during active disease. Sequences were obtained from peripheral blood.

CDR3 sequence (DNA): TGCGCCAGCAGTGAGTCGAGGAGATCCTACAATGAGCAGTTCTTC. Residues: CASSESRRSYNEQFF. J is TRBJ2-1 and V is TRBV10-2; D unresolved. V was clipped by 0 bases and J by 1 base, with 7 bases between them. CDR3 length equals 15 residues. Germline lookup yields CDR1 WSHSY and CDR2 SAAADI.